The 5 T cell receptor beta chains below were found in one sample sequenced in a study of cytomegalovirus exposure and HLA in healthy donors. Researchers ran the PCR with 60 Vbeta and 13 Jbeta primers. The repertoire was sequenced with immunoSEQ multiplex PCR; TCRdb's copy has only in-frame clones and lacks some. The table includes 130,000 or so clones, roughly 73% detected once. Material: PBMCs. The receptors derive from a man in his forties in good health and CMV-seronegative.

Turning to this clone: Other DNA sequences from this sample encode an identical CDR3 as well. The CDR3 nucleotides are TGTGCCAGCAGCCCGACAGGGGGGAATCAGCCCCAGCATTTT. Its protein is CASSPTGGNQPQHF. The chain combines TRBV2 with TRBJ1-5; the match to TRBD1 covers 9 bases. CDR1 and CDR2 (germline): SNHLY, FYNNEI. The length of the CDR3 is 14 residues. Trimming at V came to 6 bases and at J to 4 bases, leaving 4 bases not matched to a gene.

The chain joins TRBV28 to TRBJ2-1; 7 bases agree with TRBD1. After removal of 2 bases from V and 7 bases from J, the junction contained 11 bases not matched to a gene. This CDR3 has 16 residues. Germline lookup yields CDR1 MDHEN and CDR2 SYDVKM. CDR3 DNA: TGTGCCAGCAGTTTAGATCCAGGGGGTCCTCTTAATGAGCAGTTCTTC. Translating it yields CASSLDPGGPLNEQFF.

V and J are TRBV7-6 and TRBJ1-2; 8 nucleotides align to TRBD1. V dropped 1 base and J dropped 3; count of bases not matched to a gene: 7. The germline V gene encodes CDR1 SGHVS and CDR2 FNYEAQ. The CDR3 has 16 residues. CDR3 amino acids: CASSLGGQGRDYGYTF. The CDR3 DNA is TGTGCCAGCAGCTTAGGTGGACAGGGTAGGGACTATGGCTACACCTTC.

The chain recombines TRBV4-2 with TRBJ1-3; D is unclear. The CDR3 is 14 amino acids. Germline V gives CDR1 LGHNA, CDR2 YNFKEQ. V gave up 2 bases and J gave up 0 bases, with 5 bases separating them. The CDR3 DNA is TGTGCCAGCAGCCAACCGGGCTCTGGAAACACCATATATTTT. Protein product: CASSQPGSGNTIYF.

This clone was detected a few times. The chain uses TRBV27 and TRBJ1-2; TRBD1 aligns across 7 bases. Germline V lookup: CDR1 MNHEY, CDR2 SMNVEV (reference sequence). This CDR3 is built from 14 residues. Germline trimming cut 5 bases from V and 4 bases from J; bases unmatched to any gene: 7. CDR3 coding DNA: TGTGCCAGCAGTCCCGCGGGACAGATCTATGGCTACACCTTC. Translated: CASSPAGQIYGYTF.